This entry lists 5 T cell receptor beta chains sequenced from one sample in a study of vaccination and CD4 T cells after COVID-19. Antigen specificity for these receptors is unknown. The Oncomine TCR Beta short-read assay was applied to DNA of cultured CD4+ T cells. TCRdb recomputed calls from the PCR reads with MiXCR, one row per CDR3 protein. The data contain about 7,000 distinct CDR3 sequences, about 25% of them singletons. As for treatment: approximately nine-day PBMC culture with coronavirus spike peptide pools or control peptides (ViraFEST assay). The specimen comprised CD4+ T cells from blood, cultured in vitro, sampled after SARS-CoV-2 vaccination. These receptors were collected from a human donor who had recovered from COVID-19.

This clonotype was counted only a few times. V is TRBV10-3 and J is TRBJ1-2; weak D call: TRBD1 (5 bases). Germline CDR1 and CDR2: ENHRY and SYGVKD. This CDR3 contains 14 residues. V lost 5 bases and J lost 4, with 14 bases in between. The CDR3 is CAISPGEGSYGYTF. In DNA form, the CDR3 reads TGTGCCATCAGTCCCGGGGAGGGGAGCTATGGCTACACCTTC.

Only a few counts were recorded for this clonotype. The chain has TRBV10-1 and TRBJ2-5; 9 nucleotides line up with TRBD2. The CDR3 sequence is 15 residues long. Germline loops: CDR1 WNHNN, CDR2 SYGVQD (reference sequence). Trimming cost V 2 bases and J 7 bases; bases outside gene matches: 8. For the CDR3, the DNA is TGCGCCAGCAGTGAGGGTAGCGGGAGCACGGGGACCCAGTACTTC. Its translation: CASSEGSGSTGTQYF.

This clonotype was recorded a few times. The chain carries TRBV4-3 and TRBJ2-7; a weak D match, TRBD1 (6 bases). V gave up 0 bases and J gave up 3 bases, with 15 bases separating them. This CDR3 comprises 16 residues. Germline V gene lookup returns CDR1 LGHNA and CDR2 YSLEER. CDR3 sequence (DNA): TGCGCCAGCAGCCAAGATCCCGGACAGAATATCTACGAGCAGTACTTC. As protein: CASSQDPGQNIYEQYF.

The genes are TRBV28 and TRBJ1-6, with unresolved D. The V gene's germline CDR1 is MDHEN and CDR2 SYDVKM. Deletions cut 6 bases from V and 9 bases from J, with 15 bases between. This CDR3 comprises 14 residues. The CDR3 region has the DNA TGTGCCAGCAGCCCGGGGATCTCGGGTTCACCCCTCCACTTT. As protein: CASSPGISGSPLHF.

The V call is TRBV20-1, the J call TRBJ2-3; 7 nucleotides align to TRBD2. The CDR3 loop spans 14 amino acids. From germline, CDR1 is DFQATT and CDR2 SNEGSKA (reference sequence). V was clipped by 5 bases and J by 0 bases; unmatched bases: 5. In DNA, the CDR3 is TGCAGTGCTGTCCGGGGGGACAGCACAGATACGCAGTATTTT. It encodes CSAVRGDSTDTQYF.